The 22 T cell receptor beta chains listed next were all sequenced from one sample in a study of T cells in localized non-small cell lung cancer. Generated by immunoSEQ multiplex PCR, the TCRdb table keeps only in-frame clones and is missing some. Of about 48,000 clones listed, approximately 80% are singletons. Sequenced material: peripheral blood, taken before any cancer treatment. The receptors here all came from a man aged 40 to 69 with stage I squamous cell lung carcinoma.

This clone was seen more than once but under ten times. The chain links TRBV5-1 to TRBJ1-3, with no clear D. The length of the CDR3 is 16 residues. The germline V and J ends were trimmed by 0 bases and 0 bases, with 10 bases remaining between them. Germline CDR1 and CDR2: SGHRS and YFSETQ. The CDR3 bases are TGCGCCAGCAGCTTGGAGGCAGCTTCCTCTGGAAACACCATATATTTT. Protein sequence: CASSLEAASSGNTIYF.

V gene TRBV5-8 combines with J gene TRBJ2-1; possible D gene TRBD1, 6 bases. Germline V gene sequence: CDR1 SGHTS, CDR2 YDEGEE. This CDR3 has 15 residues. Between the trimmed V and J ends, which lost 0 bases and 2 bases, there was a span of 9 bases. CDR3 loop: CASSLVDSPYNEQFF. For the CDR3, the DNA is TGTGCCAGCAGCTTGGTGGACAGTCCCTACAATGAGCAGTTCTTC.

The chain employs TRBV7-9 and TRBJ1-2; D is unresolved. V was shortened by 5 bases and J by 10 bases, with 5 bases between the two germline ends. Germline V gene sequence: CDR1 SEHNR, CDR2 FQNEAQ (reference sequence). The CDR3 totals 9 residues. As DNA, the CDR3 is TGTGCCAGCAGCGAGGACTACACCTTC. Translation: CASSEDYTF.

The chain is built from TRBV2 and TRBJ1-1, with D uncertain. CDR1 is SNHLY and CDR2 is FYNNEI in the germline V gene. Trimming took 6 bases from V and 4 from J, leaving 9 bases between them. The CDR3 sequence is 12 residues long. CDR3 sequence: CASRRVVTEAFF. In DNA form, the CDR3 reads TGTGCCAGCAGGCGGGTTGTCACTGAAGCTTTCTTT.

The chain has TRBV30 and TRBJ1-3; no clear D. Between the trimmed V and J ends, which lost 2 bases and 3 bases, there was a span of 2 bases. The CDR3 loop spans 11 amino acids. The germline CDR1 and CDR2 sequences are GTSNPN and SVGIG (reference sequence). The CDR3 DNA sequence: TGTGCCTGGAGTATTGGAAACACCATATATTTT. Encoded protein: CAWSIGNTIYF.

The chain combines TRBV11-2 with TRBJ1-3; D uncertain. Per germline, CDR1 SGHAT and CDR2 FQNNGV. This CDR3 has 15 residues. The V gene lost 4 bases and the J gene lost 4 bases, with 14 bases spanning the gap. The CDR3: CASSSNPRQGNTIYF. The CDR3 DNA is TGTGCCAGCAGCTCCAACCCCAGACAAGGAAACACCATATATTTT.

This rearrangement joins TRBV6-1 to TRBJ1-5; D remains unclear. The CDR3 totals 10 residues. Trimming took off 7 bases at V and 5 bases at J, with 3 bases between the two ends. Germline values: CDR1 MNHNS, CDR2 SASEGT. CDR3 protein: CASNDQPQHF. CDR3 in DNA: TGTGCCAGCAATGATCAGCCCCAGCATTTT.

V is TRBV9 and J is TRBJ2-2, with 8 positions matching TRBD1. The V gene end was trimmed by 3 bases and the J gene end by 5 bases; junction bases not matched to a gene: 6. Per the germline V gene, CDR1 is SGDLS and CDR2 is YYNGEE. This CDR3 spans 15 amino acids. DNA of the CDR3: TGTGCCAGCAGCGACCGGACAGGGAGGACCGGGGAGCTGTTTTTT. It translates to CASSDRTGRTGELFF.

Regarding this clone: Other DNA sequences within the sample encode an identical CDR3. The chain couples TRBV5-6 to TRBJ2-7; D is ambiguous. The CDR3 consists of 11 residues. Trimming removed 8 bases from V and 3 bases from J, with 9 bases in between. Germline assignment: CDR1 SGHDT and CDR2 YYEEEE. The CDR3 sequence is CASSRNYEQYF. CDR3 coding DNA: TGTGCCAGTAGCCGGAACTACGAGCAGTACTTC.

The rearrangement links TRBV11-2 to TRBJ1-2, with D unclear. CDR3 size: 13 residues. Germline V lookup: CDR1 SGHAT, CDR2 FQNNGV. With 6 bases removed from V and 5 bases from J, the gap between germline ends came to 13 bases. CDR3 loop: CASSTQRRYGYTF. CDR3 nucleotide sequence: TGTGCCAGCAGTACACAGCGACGGTATGGCTACACCTTC.

V usage is TRBV6-6 and J usage is TRBJ1-1, with D unresolved. CDR3 size: 12 residues. Germline CDR1 is MNHNY and CDR2 is SVGAGI (reference sequence). V shed 5 bases and J shed 7 bases, with 11 bases lying between them. As DNA, the CDR3 is TGTGCCAGCAGTGGATCGGGGTTTGAAGCTTTCTTT. Translation gives CASSGSGFEAFF.

This clone was detected only a few times. The genes are TRBV11-3 and TRBJ1-5; tentatively, D is TRBD1 (6 bases). Between the trimmed V and J ends, which lost 11 bases and 9 bases, there was a span of 14 bases. Germline CDR1 reads SGHNT; CDR2 reads YENEEA. The CDR3 totals 11 residues. The CDR3, as DNA: TGTGCCGCAACAGGGTGGCGGCCCCAGCATTTT. This encodes CAATGWRPQHF.

V gene TRBV15 combines with J gene TRBJ2-6; tentatively, D is TRBD1 (5 bases). The germline V gene encodes CDR1 LNHNV and CDR2 YYDKDF (reference sequence). Trimming shortened V by 0 bases and J by 1 base, and 19 bases separated the two germline ends. The CDR3 length is 20 residues. CDR3: CATSRDPGRAVGSGANVLTF. The CDR3 DNA is TGTGCCACCAGCAGAGATCCCGGCAGGGCAGTAGGTTCTGGGGCCAACGTCCTGACTTTC.

This clone was picked up a small number of times. This rearrangement joins TRBV5-1 to TRBJ1-1; 7 bases match TRBD1. This CDR3 has 14 residues. Germline V gene sequence: CDR1 SGHRS, CDR2 YFSETQ. J was trimmed by 1 base and V by 4 bases; bases with no gene match: 4. The CDR3 nucleotides read TGCGCCAGCAGCCTCCGGGACAGGAACACTGAAGCTTTCTTT. Its protein product is CASSLRDRNTEAFF.

V and J are TRBV5-5 and TRBJ1-6, with 8 bases lining up with TRBD1. CDR1 and CDR2 from the germline V gene are SGHKS and YYEKEE (reference sequence). Trimming cost V 3 bases and J 7 bases; bases outside gene matches: 3. CDR3 length: 14 residues. The CDR3 bases are TGTGCCAGCAGCTACAGGGGGACAAATTCACCCCTCCACTTT. It yields the protein CASSYRGTNSPLHF.

The rearrangement joins TRBV14 to TRBJ2-7; 9 positions match TRBD1. The CDR3 runs to 15 residues. Per the germline V gene, CDR1 is SGHDN and CDR2 is FVKESK. Losses at the gene ends were 4 bases for V and 4 bases for J; bases not matched to a gene: 8. The CDR3 sequence: CASSPQGAPLYEQYF. CDR3 sequence (DNA): TGTGCCAGCAGCCCACAGGGGGCCCCCTTATACGAGCAGTACTTC.

V usage is TRBV9 and J usage is TRBJ2-2; 9 bases are shared with TRBD1. This CDR3 region has 15 residues. The germline V gene has CDR1 SGDLS and CDR2 YYNGEE. The ends lost 4 bases at V and 4 bases at J; junction bases unmatched: 5. In nucleotides, the CDR3 is TGTGCCAGCAGCTTCGGACAGGGGTCCACCGGGGAGCTGTTTTTT. Protein: CASSFGQGSTGELFF.

J is TRBJ2-6 and V is TRBV19; no definite D call. V shed 5 bases and J shed 5 bases, with 22 bases lying between them. Germline V gives CDR1 LNHDA, CDR2 SQIVND (reference sequence). This CDR3 is built from 18 residues. CDR3 nucleotides: TGTGCCAGTAGTTTCTGCCAGACAAATCAAAGTCGGGCCAACGTCCTGACTTTC. Protein product: CASSFCQTNQSRANVLTF.

This chain connects TRBV28 to TRBJ1-5; D is ambiguous. This CDR3 region has 14 residues. CDR1 is MDHEN, CDR2 SYDVKM, per germline. The V and J ends lost 1 base and 4 bases respectively, with 8 bases between them. The CDR3 loop is CASSLLERNQPQHF. CDR3 in DNA: TGTGCCAGCAGTTTATTGGAGCGGAATCAGCCCCAGCATTTT.

The chain is built from TRBV5-1 and TRBJ1-1; unclear D gene. V was clipped by 0 bases and J by 1 base, with 7 bases between them. CDR1 SGHRS and CDR2 YFSETQ come from the germline V gene. The CDR3 loop spans 14 amino acids. Here the CDR3 reads CASSLGHPNTEAFF. Here the CDR3 DNA reads TGCGCCAGCAGCTTGGGACATCCGAACACTGAAGCTTTCTTT.

On this clone itself: Other DNA sequences within the sample encode an identical CDR3. The chain combines TRBV5-1 with TRBJ2-5, with D possibly TRBD2 on 6 matching bases. Per the germline V gene, CDR1 is SGHRS and CDR2 is YFSETQ. This CDR3 has 13 amino acids. Trimming shortened V by 4 bases and J by 3 bases, and 10 bases separated the two germline ends. The CDR3 DNA follows: TGCGCCAGCAGCCTTACGGGGGAAGAGACCCAGTACTTC. Amino acid sequence: CASSLTGEETQYF. Full variable domain (remainder filled in from reference TRBV5-1 and TRBJ2-5): KAGVTQTPRYLIKTRGQQVTLSCSPISGHRSVSWYQQTPGQGLQFLFEYFSETQRNKGNFPGRFSGRQFSNSRSEMNVSTLELGDSALYLCASSLTGEETQYFGPGTRLLVL.

J is TRBJ2-3 and V is TRBV28; TRBD2 matches at 16 bases. Per germline, CDR1 MDHEN and CDR2 SYDVKM. J gave up 1 base and V 6 bases, and 7 bases lay outside the gene matches. The CDR3 has 18 amino acids. The CDR3 nucleotides read TGTGCCAGCAGCCTGGGACTAGCGGGGGGGCGGGGCACAGATACGCAGTATTTT. Its translation: CASSLGLAGGRGTDTQYF.